This T cell receptor (beta chain) was observed in a study of CD8 T cells in Susac syndrome. The overall study: Treatment at blood withdrawal was none, corticosteroids, or intravenous immunoglobulin alone in Susac syndrome patients.

Fulfillment of recently defined diagnostic criteria for definite or probable disease was shown by the patients with Susac syndrome. Reverse transcription of roughly 0.45 to 1 ug RNA was performed with random hexamers. In TCRdb, the immunoSEQ multiplex PCR reads were re-called with MiXCR into one record per CDR3 protein. The sample has around 130,000 distinct CDR3 sequences; just under 95% are singletons. Note on this clonotype: The target antigen is unknown.

The CDR3 is 12 residues long. V was shortened by 0 bases and J by 2 bases, with 2 bases between the two germline ends. Germline CDR1 is SGDLS and CDR2 is YYNGEE. General observations from the study: The study found that Susac CD8+ clonal expansion peaked in TEMRA cells and active patients.

The sequence derives from a human donor with Susac syndrome. The source material was CD8+ T cells from PBMCs. This chain links TRBV9 with TRBJ1-1; D is ambiguous. CDR3 protein: CASSVVNTEAFF. The CDR3, as DNA: TGTGCCAGCAGCGTAGTTAACACTGAAGCTTTCTTT.